The source of this T cell receptor (beta chain) is a study of blood T cell repertoires in COVID-19. Study in general: Sites in the United States, Italy and Spain provided acute and convalescent COVID-19 samples. From T cells, B-cell-depleted T cells, or PBMCs came the material, which was cDNA or gDNA.

Germline loops: CDR1 LNHDA, CDR2 SQIVND (reference sequence). The CDR3 is made up of 16 amino acids. V lost 7 bases to trimming and J lost 7 bases; unmatched junction nucleotides: 14. Source study methods: Reference gene primer amplification gave nucleated cell count estimates. Libraries were prepared by immunoSEQ multiplex PCR; TCRdb keeps only in-frame clonotypes and omits some of them. Clone size and the V and J calls come from that table; the DNA yielded D and trimming. The data contain roughly 290,000 clones, 87% of them singletons. The sequenced sample consisted of peripheral blood. The sequence was obtained from a woman aged 45-60 years who had recovered from COVID-19. The V call is TRBV19, the J call TRBJ1-5; 9 bases match TRBD1. For the CDR3, the DNA is TGTGCCAGTAAGCGGGACAGGGCAGTTCTAGGGCAGCCCCAGCATTTT. This translates into CASKRDRAVLGQPQHF.